The text below deals with one T cell receptor beta chain. The antigen is undetermined. The data belong to a study of OX40 agonist ivuxolimab in advanced cancers. Study in general: An agonistic anti-OX40 (CD134) antibody, ivuxolimab, was used to treat the patients. Study-level results: Antigen specificity was not determined for the expanded peripheral T cells.

Germline CDR1 is MNHNS and CDR2 is SASEGT. CDR3 length: 11 amino acids. Libraries were prepared by immunoSEQ multiplex PCR; TCRdb keeps only in-frame clonotypes and omits some of them. Seen here are more than 80,000 clones, about 86% observed once, and the top ten hold around 1.6%. The starting material was CD4+ or CD8+ T cells sorted from blood, obtained in a trial of the OX40 agonist ivuxolimab. The chain links TRBV6-1 to TRBJ2-5; D not certain. This TCR was recovered from an adult with an advanced solid tumor such as melanoma, head and neck, liver or kidney cancer. CDR3 nucleotide sequence: TGTGGGATTGGGCCCCAAGAGACCCAGTACTTC. Residues: CGIGPQETQYF.